Included here is one T cell receptor beta chain sequence, with context. The V and J ends lost 3 bases and 5 bases, in that order; junction bases with no gene match: 8. Germline V lookup: CDR1 SNHLY, CDR2 FYNNEI. This CDR3 has 16 residues. The assay was immunoSEQ multiplex PCR, and TCRdb's table has in-frame clones only and misses some. This sample has more than 100,000 clones, with 85% to 95% found just once. This record comes from a study of OX40 agonist ivuxolimab in advanced cancers. The sample consisted of CD4+ or CD8+ T cells sorted from blood, taken in a trial of the OX40 agonist ivuxolimab. The chain has TRBV2 and TRBJ1-3; 9 nucleotides match TRBD1. The TCR was taken from an adult with an advanced solid tumor such as melanoma, head and neck, liver or kidney cancer. This CDR3 reads CASSDGDRVSRNTIYF. For the CDR3, the DNA is TGTGCCAGCAGTGATGGGGACAGGGTGTCCCGAAACACCATATATTTT.